This TCR beta chain was documented in a study of cytomegalovirus exposure and HLA in healthy donors. Findings and caveats of the study: Cytomegalovirus association was assigned to about 180 TCR beta chains. What a later analysis reportedly showed was that an Asian-associated ancestry cluster had fewer N-insertions than the approximately 670-donor mean.

The PCR employed 60 Vbeta primers together with 13 Jbeta primers. Using immunoSEQ multiplex PCR, the repertoire was profiled, and TCRdb retains in-frame clones only, with some absent. The sample shows 210,000 or so clones, 77% of them seen only once. In the case of this clone: Its antigen remains unknown.

V shed 0 bases and J shed 8 bases, with 11 bases lying between them. The CDR3 runs to 15 residues. Per germline, CDR1 MNHEY and CDR2 SVGAGI. The sample comprised PBMCs. The clonotype comes from a woman between 55 and 75 years old in good health and CMV-seropositive. The J gene is TRBJ1-6, the V gene TRBV6-5; no clear D gene. The CDR3 region is CASSYSISGYSPLHF. The CDR3 DNA reads TGTGCCAGCAGTTACTCGATCAGCGGGTATTCACCCCTCCACTTT.